Listed below are T cell receptor beta chains from one sample, sequenced in a study of regulatory T cells in long-lasting Graves disease. TCRdb processed the multiplex PCR reads anew with MiXCR; each CDR3 protein has one entry. This sample carries 300,000 to 350,000 distinct CDR3 sequences, about 20% of them seen once, and the ten largest clones take roughly 27%. The sample consisted of peripheral blood mononuclear cells (PBMCs), taken when the disease was refractory, from a patient treated with antithyroid drugs. The source of these receptors is a female donor with Graves disease. The CDR3 runs from the conserved cysteine through the conserved F or W. D genes are given only for firm matches. Rows may omit the clone size; those that give it use once, few, many or a size class.

clone_size: -
j_call: TRBJ1-3
d_call: -
v_call: TRBV18
cdr3_nt: TGTGCCAGCTCACCACGACAGACTGGAAACACCATATATTTT
cdr3_aa: CASSPRQTGNTIYF

clone_size: many
j_call: TRBJ2-5
d_call: -
v_call: TRBV12-3/TRBV12-4
cdr3_nt: TGTGCCAGCAGTTTAGAGGCCAGCGTGGGGTCGGGGGAGACCCAGTACTTC
cdr3_aa: CASSLEASVGSGETQYF

clone_size: many
j_call: TRBJ2-5
d_call: TRBD2
v_call: TRBV28
cdr3_nt: TGTGCCAGCCAGCAGGTGCGCGGCGGGAGTATGGAGACCCAGTACTTC
cdr3_aa: CASQQVRGGSMETQYF

clone_size: -
j_call: TRBJ2-6
d_call: -
v_call: TRBV7-2
cdr3_nt: TGTGCCAGCAGTAGGGGCACTCTCAGGGCTGGGGCCAACGTCCTGACTTTC
cdr3_aa: CASSRGTLRAGANVLTF

clone_size: -
j_call: TRBJ1-2
d_call: -
v_call: TRBV5-1
cdr3_nt: TGCGCCAGCAGCCCAGCCGGGGGAAGGAGTAACTATGGCTACACCTTC
cdr3_aa: CASSPAGGRSNYGYTF

clone_size: many
j_call: TRBJ1-5
d_call: -
v_call: TRBV7-2
cdr3_nt: TGTGCCAGCAGCGTCAGGGGCCATAGCAATCAGCCCCAGCATTTT
cdr3_aa: CASSVRGHSNQPQHF

clone_size: many
j_call: TRBJ1-1
d_call: -
v_call: TRBV12-5
cdr3_nt: TGTGCTAGTGGTTGGCGGAGGTTAGGAGCGAACACTGAAGCTTTCTTT
cdr3_aa: CASGWRRLGANTEAFF

clone_size: many
j_call: TRBJ2-5
d_call: -
v_call: TRBV12-3/TRBV12-4
cdr3_nt: TGTGCCAGCAGTCTTGTAGAGTGGGAGACCCAGTACTTC
cdr3_aa: CASSLVEWETQYF

clone_size: -
j_call: TRBJ1-3
d_call: TRBD1
v_call: TRBV10-3
cdr3_nt: TGTGCCATCAAAACAGGGGCTGGAAACACCATATATTTT
cdr3_aa: CAIKTGAGNTIYF

clone_size: many
j_call: TRBJ1-4
d_call: -
v_call: TRBV28
cdr3_nt: TGTGCCAGCAAAGACAGGCCTAATGAAAAACTGTTTTTT
cdr3_aa: CASKDRPNEKLFF

clone_size: many
j_call: TRBJ1-1
d_call: -
v_call: TRBV7-3
cdr3_nt: TGTGCCAGCAGCCCAGGGCGGGACACTGAAGCTTTCTTT
cdr3_aa: CASSPGRDTEAFF

clone_size: -
j_call: TRBJ2-7
d_call: TRBD2
v_call: TRBV7-6
cdr3_nt: TGTGCCAGCAGCACGGGACTAGATTTAACCTACGAGCAGTACTTC
cdr3_aa: CASSTGLDLTYEQYF

clone_size: -
j_call: TRBJ2-7
d_call: TRBD2
v_call: TRBV7-6
cdr3_nt: TGTGCCAGCAGCTTGGGACTAGCGGGGTCTCACGAGCAGTACTTC
cdr3_aa: CASSLGLAGSHEQYF

clone_size: -
j_call: TRBJ2-3
d_call: -
v_call: TRBV7-6
cdr3_nt: TGTGCCAGCAGCTTAGGTAGTATAATACAAAGGGATACGCAGTATTTT
cdr3_aa: CASSLGSIIQRDTQYF

clone_size: many
j_call: TRBJ2-5
d_call: -
v_call: TRBV12-3/TRBV12-4
cdr3_nt: TGTGCCAGCAGTCCTAGACGGGGTGAGACCCAGTACTTC
cdr3_aa: CASSPRRGETQYF

clone_size: few
j_call: TRBJ2-6
d_call: -
v_call: TRBV11-3
cdr3_nt: TGTGCCAGCAGCCCGTTACAGGCCTCTGGGGCCAACGTCCTGACTTTC
cdr3_aa: CASSPLQASGANVLTF

clone_size: few
j_call: TRBJ2-7
d_call: TRBD2
v_call: TRBV14
cdr3_nt: TGTGCCAGCAGCCGCGGGACTAGCGCTGCCTACGAGCAGTACTTC
cdr3_aa: CASSRGTSAAYEQYF

clone_size: -
j_call: TRBJ1-1
d_call: TRBD1
v_call: TRBV6-1
cdr3_nt: TGTGCCATCGATTCACAGGGGGCAACTTTCTTT
cdr3_aa: CAIDSQGATFF

clone_size: few
j_call: TRBJ2-7
d_call: -
v_call: TRBV14
cdr3_nt: TGTGCCAGCAGCCAAGTTGGGAGGTTTGGAGATATCCAGCAGTACTTC
cdr3_aa: CASSQVGRFGDIQQYF

clone_size: many
j_call: TRBJ2-4
d_call: TRBD1
v_call: TRBV28
cdr3_nt: TGTGCCAGCAGTTTGGTTCAGGACAGGAGATTAGCCAAAAACATTCAGTACTTC
cdr3_aa: CASSLVQDRRLAKNIQYF